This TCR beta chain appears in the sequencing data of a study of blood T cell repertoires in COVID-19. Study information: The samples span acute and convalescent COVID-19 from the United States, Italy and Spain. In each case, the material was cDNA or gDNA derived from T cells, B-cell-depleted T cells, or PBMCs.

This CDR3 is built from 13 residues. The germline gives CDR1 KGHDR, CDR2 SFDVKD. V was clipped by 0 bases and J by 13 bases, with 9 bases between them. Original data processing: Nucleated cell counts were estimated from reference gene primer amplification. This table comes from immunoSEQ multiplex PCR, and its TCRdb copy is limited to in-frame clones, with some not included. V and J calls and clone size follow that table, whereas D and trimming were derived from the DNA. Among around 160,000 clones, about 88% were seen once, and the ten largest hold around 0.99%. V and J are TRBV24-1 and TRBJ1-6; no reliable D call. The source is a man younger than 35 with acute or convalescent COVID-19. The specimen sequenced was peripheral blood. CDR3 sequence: CATSDLGLAPLHF. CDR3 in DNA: TGTGCCACCAGTGATTTGGGACTGGCCCCCCTCCACTTT.